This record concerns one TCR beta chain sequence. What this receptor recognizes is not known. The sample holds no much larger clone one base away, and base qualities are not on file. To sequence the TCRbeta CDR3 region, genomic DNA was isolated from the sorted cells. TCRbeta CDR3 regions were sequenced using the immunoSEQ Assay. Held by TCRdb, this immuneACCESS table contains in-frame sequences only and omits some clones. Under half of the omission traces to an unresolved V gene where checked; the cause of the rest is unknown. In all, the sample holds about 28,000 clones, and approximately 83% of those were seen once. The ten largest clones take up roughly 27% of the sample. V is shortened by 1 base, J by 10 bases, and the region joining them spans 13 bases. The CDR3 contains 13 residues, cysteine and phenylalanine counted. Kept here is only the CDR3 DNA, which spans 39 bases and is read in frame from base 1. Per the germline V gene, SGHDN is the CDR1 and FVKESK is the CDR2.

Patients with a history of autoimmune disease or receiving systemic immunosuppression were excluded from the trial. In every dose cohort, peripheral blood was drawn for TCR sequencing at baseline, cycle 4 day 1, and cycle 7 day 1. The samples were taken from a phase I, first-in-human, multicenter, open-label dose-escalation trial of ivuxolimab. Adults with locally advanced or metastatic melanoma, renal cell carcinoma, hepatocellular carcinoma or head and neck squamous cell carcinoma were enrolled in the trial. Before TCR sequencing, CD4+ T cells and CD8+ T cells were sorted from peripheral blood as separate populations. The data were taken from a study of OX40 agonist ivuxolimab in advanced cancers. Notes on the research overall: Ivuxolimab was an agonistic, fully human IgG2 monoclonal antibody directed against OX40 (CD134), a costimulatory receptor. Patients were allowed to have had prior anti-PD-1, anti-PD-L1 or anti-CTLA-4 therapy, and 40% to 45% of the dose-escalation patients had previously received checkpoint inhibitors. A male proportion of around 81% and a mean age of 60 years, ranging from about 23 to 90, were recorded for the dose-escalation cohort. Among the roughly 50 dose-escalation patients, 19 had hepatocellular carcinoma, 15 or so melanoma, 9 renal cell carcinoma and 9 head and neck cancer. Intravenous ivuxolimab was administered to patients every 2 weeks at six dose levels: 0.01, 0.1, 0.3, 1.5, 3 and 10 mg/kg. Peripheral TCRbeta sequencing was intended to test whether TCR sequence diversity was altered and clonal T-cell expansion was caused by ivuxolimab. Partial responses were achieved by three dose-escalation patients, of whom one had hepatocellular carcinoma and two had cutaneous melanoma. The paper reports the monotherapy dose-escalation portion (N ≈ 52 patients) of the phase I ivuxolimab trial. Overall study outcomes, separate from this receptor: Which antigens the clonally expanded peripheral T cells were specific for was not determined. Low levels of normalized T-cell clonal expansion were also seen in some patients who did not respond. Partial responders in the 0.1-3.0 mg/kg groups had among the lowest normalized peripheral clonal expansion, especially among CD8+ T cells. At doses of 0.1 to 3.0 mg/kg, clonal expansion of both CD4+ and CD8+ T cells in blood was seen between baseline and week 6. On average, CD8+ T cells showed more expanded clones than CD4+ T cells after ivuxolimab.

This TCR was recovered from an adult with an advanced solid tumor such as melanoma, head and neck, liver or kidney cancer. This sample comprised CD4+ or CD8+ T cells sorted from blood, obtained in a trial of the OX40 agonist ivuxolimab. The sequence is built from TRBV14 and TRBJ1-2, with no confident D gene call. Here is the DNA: TGTGCCAGCAGCCAAGTAAGTCCAGGAGACTACACCTTC. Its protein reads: CASSQVSPGDYTF.